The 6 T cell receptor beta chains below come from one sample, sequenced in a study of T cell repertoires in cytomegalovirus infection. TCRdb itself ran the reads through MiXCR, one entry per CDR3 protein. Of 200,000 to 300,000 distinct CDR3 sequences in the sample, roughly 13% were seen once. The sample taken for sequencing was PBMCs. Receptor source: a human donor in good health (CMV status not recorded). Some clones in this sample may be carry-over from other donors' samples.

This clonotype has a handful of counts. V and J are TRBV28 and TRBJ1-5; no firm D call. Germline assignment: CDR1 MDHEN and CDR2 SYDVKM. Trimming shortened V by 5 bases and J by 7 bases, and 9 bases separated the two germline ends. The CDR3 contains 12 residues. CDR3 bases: TGTGCCAGCAGTCTCCTCTCACAGCCCCAGCATTTT. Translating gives CASSLLSQPQHF.

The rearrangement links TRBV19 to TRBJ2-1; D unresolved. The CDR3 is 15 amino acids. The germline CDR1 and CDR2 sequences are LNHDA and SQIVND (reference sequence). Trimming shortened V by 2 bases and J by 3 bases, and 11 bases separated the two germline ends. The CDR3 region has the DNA TGTGCCAGTAGTATACGGCGGACGATCTACAATGAGCAGTTCTTC. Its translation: CASSIRRTIYNEQFF.

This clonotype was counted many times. The CDR3 DNA sequence: TGTGCCAGTAGTACGGGAGGCAATCAGCCCCAGCATTTT. Protein: CASSTGGNQPQHF. The V gene is TRBV19, the J gene TRBJ1-5, with unresolved D. Trimming cost V 4 bases and J 2 bases, with 6 bases left between them. The CDR3 runs to 13 residues. CDR1 and CDR2 from the germline V gene are LNHDA and SQIVND (reference sequence).

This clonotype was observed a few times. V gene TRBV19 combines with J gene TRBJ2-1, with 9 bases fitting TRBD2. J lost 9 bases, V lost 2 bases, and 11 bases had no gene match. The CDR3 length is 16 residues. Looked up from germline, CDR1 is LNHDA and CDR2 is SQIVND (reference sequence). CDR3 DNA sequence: TGTGCCAGTAGTATATTACCAGCGGGGGGCCTCGGTGAGCAGTTCTTC. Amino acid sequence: CASSILPAGGLGEQFF.

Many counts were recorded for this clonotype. The CDR3 DNA sequence: TGTGCCAGCAGCCTTGCGGGGCGTACGCAGTATTTT. It encodes CASSLAGRTQYF. The chain couples TRBV7-6 to TRBJ2-3, with D maybe TRBD2 (6 bases). V was pared by 5 bases and J by 8 bases, with 11 bases between. The CDR3 loop spans 12 amino acids. The V gene's germline CDR1 is SGHVS and CDR2 FNYEAQ.

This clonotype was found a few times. CDR3 DNA: TGTGCCAGCAGCGGACAGGGGGCAACTAATGAAAAACTGTTTTTT. This codes for CASSGQGATNEKLFF. The rearrangement joins TRBV7-9 to TRBJ1-4; 10 nucleotides line up with TRBD1. V was pared by 5 bases and J by 0 bases, with 0 bases of the junction left unmatched. The CDR3 extends over 15 amino acids. Germline CDR1 is SEHNR and CDR2 is FQNEAQ (reference sequence).